This T cell receptor (beta chain) comes out of a study of blood T cell repertoires in COVID-19. About the study: Specimens from acute and convalescent COVID-19 originated in the United States, Italy and Spain.

Germline-derived CDR1 and CDR2 are SGHTA and FQGNSA. The CDR3 consists of 14 residues. Trimming removed 2 bases at V and 6 bases at J, with 12 bases between. Under the authors' procedure: Amplification with reference gene primers provided the estimates of nucleated cell counts. Clones were read by immunoSEQ multiplex PCR, and TCRdb kept only the in-frame ones, dropping some. V, J and clone size derive from that table, while D and trimming were established from the DNA sequence. The sample has under 350,000 clones, about 86% seen once. This clone has just a few counts. The sequenced material came from PBMCs or T cells enriched from blood (not recorded which). The chain links TRBV7-2 to TRBJ2-3; D perhaps matches TRBD2 (6 bases). The origin of this receptor is a woman in her 40s with acute COVID-19. In nucleotides, the CDR3 is TGTGCCAGCAGCTTAAAAGCGGGCCATGATACGCAGTATTTT. This gives the protein CASSLKAGHDTQYF.